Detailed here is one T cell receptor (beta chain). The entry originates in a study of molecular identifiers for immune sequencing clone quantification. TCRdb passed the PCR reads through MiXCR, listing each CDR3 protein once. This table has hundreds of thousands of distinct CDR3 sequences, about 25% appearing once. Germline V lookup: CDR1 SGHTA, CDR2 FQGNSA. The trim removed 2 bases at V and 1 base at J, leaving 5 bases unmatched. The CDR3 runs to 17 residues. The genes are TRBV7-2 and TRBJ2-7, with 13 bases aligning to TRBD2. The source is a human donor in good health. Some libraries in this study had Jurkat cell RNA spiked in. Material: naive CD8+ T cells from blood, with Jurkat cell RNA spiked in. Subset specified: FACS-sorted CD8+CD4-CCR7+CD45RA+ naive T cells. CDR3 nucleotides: TGTGCCAGCAGCTTAAAGGGACTAGCGGGAAGATCCTACGAGCAGTACTTC. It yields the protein CASSLKGLAGRSYEQYF.